This T cell receptor (beta chain) was retrieved from a study of blood T cell repertoires in COVID-19. Across the study: Spain, Italy and the United States supplied samples that represented acute and convalescent COVID-19.

The CDR3 totals 17 residues. Germline V CDR1 and CDR2: SGHRS, YFSETQ. After removal of 0 bases from V and 6 bases from J, the junction contained 9 bases not matched to a gene. Individuals aged roughly 18 to 95 years were recruited from some 26 US areas. Per the original methods: Using reference gene primer amplification, nucleated cell counts were estimated. TCRdb's table, derived via immunoSEQ multiplex PCR, lists solely in-frame clones and lacks some. Clone size and V and J calls were adopted from that table, with D and trimming inferred from the DNA. The sample consists of about 270,000 clones, more than 80% of them appearing once.

The clonotype originates from a woman aged 25 to 39 with acute COVID-19. Sequenced input: PBMCs or T cells enriched from blood (not recorded which). This chain links TRBV5-1 with TRBJ2-1, with TRBD1 identical over 10 bases. The CDR3 DNA is TGCGCCAGCAGCTTGGGCCTCGGGACAGGGGTGACCAATGAGCAGTTCTTC. Amino acid sequence: CASSLGLGTGVTNEQFF.